These 29 T cell receptor beta chains were all obtained from the same sample, sequenced in a study of Ad26.COV2.S vaccination and SARS-CoV-2 variants. Clones were read by immunoSEQ multiplex PCR, and TCRdb kept only the in-frame ones, dropping some. The table records around 340,000 clones, about 89% of them present only once. Treatment denoted: 15 to 20 received Ad26.COV2.S at low or high dose, single or two shots; a few received placebo; per-sample allocation not given. Sample collection was performed on day 63 after the first vaccine or placebo injection. The material sequenced was peripheral blood, taken in a trial of Ad26.COV2.S vaccine versus placebo. All receptors derive from a person aged 18-65 years who received the Ad26.COV2.S COVID-19 vaccine or a placebo.

CDR3 sequence: CASSHPGLHADTQYF. The CDR3 DNA follows: TGTGCCAGCAGCCATCCGGGCCTTCACGCAGATACGCAGTATTTT. The V and J genes are TRBV3-1 (or the pseudogene TRBV3-2) and TRBJ2-3; D is uncertain. Germline V gene data show CDR1 as LGHDT and CDR2 as YNNKEL (reference sequence). V lost 3 bases and J 4 bases, leaving 14 bases between the germline ends. This CDR3 is 15 amino acids long.

The chain employs TRBV5-5 and TRBJ1-1, with a possible D match to TRBD1 (5 bases). The CDR3 is made up of 16 amino acids. V dropped 0 bases and J dropped 4 bases, with 16 bases sitting between them. Germline V CDR1 and CDR2: SGHKS, YYEKEE (reference sequence). The CDR3 bases are TGTGCCAGCAGCTTGGCCATAGAGGGAAGGGGCACTGAAGCTTTCTTT. It specifies CASSLAIEGRGTEAFF. Together with reference TRBV5-5 and TRBJ1-1, the CDR3 gives the full variable domain: DAGVTQSPTHLIKTRGQQVTLRCSPISGHKSVSWYQQVLGQGPQFIFQYYEKEERGRGNFPDRFSARQFPNYSSELNVNALLLGDSALYLCASSLAIEGRGTEAFFGQGTRLTVV.

J is TRBJ2-1 and V is TRBV7-9, with TRBD2 matching 9 bases. The CDR3 sequence is 16 residues long. Germline loops: CDR1 SEHNR, CDR2 FQNEAQ (reference sequence). The ends lost 3 bases at V and 7 bases at J; junction bases unmatched: 10. The CDR3 loop reads CASSFVAGVQLNEQFF. In DNA form, the CDR3 reads TGTGCCAGCAGCTTCGTAGCGGGAGTGCAATTGAATGAGCAGTTCTTC.

This chain uses TRBV4-1 with TRBJ1-1; no reliable D call. Germline loops: CDR1 MGHRA, CDR2 YSYEKL. The V and J ends lost 1 base and 0 bases respectively, with 9 bases between them. CDR3 length: 15 amino acids. CDR3 coding DNA: TGCGCCAGCAGCCAAGTTACAGAGATGAACACTGAAGCTTTCTTT. Its protein product is CASSQVTEMNTEAFF.

This clone has a handful of counts. The gene calls are TRBV3-1 (or the pseudogene TRBV3-2) and TRBJ2-7, with a possible D match to TRBD1 (5 bases). The CDR3 spans 15 residues. Germline V gene sequence: CDR1 LGHDT, CDR2 YNNKEL (reference sequence). The ends were cut back, 0 bases at V and 4 bases at J, with 13 bases in the middle. The CDR3 here is CASSQDHRAGYEQYF. In DNA, the CDR3 is TGTGCCAGCAGCCAAGATCATCGGGCAGGGTACGAGCAGTACTTC.

CDR3: CASSTTFRAEAFF. DNA of the CDR3: TGTGCCAGTAGTACCACTTTTAGGGCTGAAGCTTTCTTT. The V gene is TRBV19, the J gene TRBJ1-1; no clear D. Germline lookup yields CDR1 LNHDA and CDR2 SQIVND (reference sequence). Trimming pared 4 bases from V and 6 bases from J, leaving 12 bases between. CDR3 size: 13 residues.

The V gene is TRBV3-1 (or the pseudogene TRBV3-2), the J gene TRBJ2-5; weak D call: TRBD2 (6 bases). This CDR3 is built from 15 residues. Germline V CDR1 and CDR2: LGHDT, YNNKEL (reference sequence). Trimming took off 2 bases at V and 4 bases at J, with 14 bases between the two ends. The CDR3 DNA sequence: TGTGCCAGCAGCCAATTTCCGGGAGAGGGAGAGACCCAGTACTTC. Amino acids: CASSQFPGEGETQYF.

The chain uses TRBV3-1 (or the pseudogene TRBV3-2) and TRBJ1-2; 7 bases map to TRBD1. The germline V gene has CDR1 LGHDT and CDR2 YNNKEL (reference sequence). The CDR3 covers 17 residues. J lost 8 bases, V lost 0 bases, and 15 bases had no gene match. In nucleotides, the CDR3 is TGTGCCAGCAGCCAAGATGGGACAGACCCTCTATCTCACGGCTACACCTTC. It yields the protein CASSQDGTDPLSHGYTF.

The rearrangement uses TRBV28 and TRBJ2-7, with D perhaps matching TRBD2 (6 bases). Between the trimmed V and J ends, which lost 3 bases and 3 bases, there was a span of 12 bases. The germline CDR1 and CDR2 sequences are MDHEN and SYDVKM. The CDR3 consists of 14 residues. The CDR3 loop reads CASSFGRRGYEQYF. The CDR3 bases are TGTGCCAGCAGTTTCGGCAGGAGGGGCTACGAGCAGTACTTC.

The chain recombines TRBV4-1 with TRBJ1-4; D is possibly TRBD1 (6 bases). Germline V CDR1 and CDR2: MGHRA, YSYEKL. Between the trimmed V and J ends, which lost 3 bases and 6 bases, there was a span of 14 bases. This CDR3 region has 15 residues. CDR3 bases: TGCGCCAGCAGCCAGGGAGACAGGAATGATGAAAAACTGTTTTTT. Translating it yields CASSQGDRNDEKLFF.

This clone appeared a single time. This sequence joins TRBV29-1 and TRBJ1-6, with 11 bases aligning to TRBD1. Germline V lookup: CDR1 SQVTM, CDR2 ANQGSEA. Trimming removed 4 bases from V and 10 bases from J; junction bases left unmatched: 3. This CDR3 region has 13 residues. DNA for the CDR3: TGCAGCGTTGGTGGGGACAGGGGGTCACCCCTCCACTTT. This gives the protein CSVGGDRGSPLHF.

The V call is TRBV27, the J call TRBJ2-3; D is ambiguous. V was cut by 0 bases and J by 5 bases, with 6 bases left in between. Per the germline V gene, CDR1 is MNHEY and CDR2 is SMNVEV (reference sequence). This CDR3 has 13 amino acids. Here the CDR3 reads CASSLSFGDTQYF. The CDR3 region has the DNA TGTGCCAGCAGTTTATCTTTCGGAGATACGCAGTATTTT.

The rearrangement uses TRBV5-3 and TRBJ1-3; 7 bases line up with TRBD1. TRBV5-3 is flagged as an ORF with uncertain function. The CDR3 has 15 amino acids. V lost 4 bases, J lost 3 bases, and 7 bases stayed unmatched. The CDR3 spells CARSPDRANGNTIYF. CDR3 DNA: TGTGCCAGAAGCCCTGACAGGGCTAATGGAAACACCATATATTTT.

This clone has a single count. This rearrangement joins TRBV3-1 (or the pseudogene TRBV3-2) to TRBJ1-4; perhaps TRBD1 as D (6 bases). V shed 4 bases and J shed 8 bases, with 23 bases lying between them. Germline loops: CDR1 LGHDT, CDR2 YNNKEL (reference sequence). The CDR3 has 17 residues. CDR3 sequence reads: CASSPAEEEGVSEKLFF. In DNA, the CDR3 is TGTGCCAGCAGCCCGGCAGAAGAGGAGGGGGTGAGCGAAAAACTGTTTTTT.

The V gene is TRBV19, the J gene TRBJ2-7; D might be TRBD1 (6 bases). CDR3 size: 15 residues. The V gene's germline CDR1 is LNHDA and CDR2 SQIVND (reference sequence). Trimming cost V 9 bases and J 6 bases, with 24 bases left between them. CDR3 sequence reads: CASRPFVGEDSEQYF. The CDR3 nucleotides are TGTGCCAGCCGCCCTTTCGTGGGAGAGGACAGCGAGCAGTACTTC.

The V call is TRBV4-1, the J call TRBJ2-2; D unclear. The CDR3 has 18 amino acids. Germline V gives CDR1 MGHRA, CDR2 YSYEKL. Trimming cost V 0 bases and J 0 bases, with 14 bases left between them. CDR3 amino acids: CASSQERATQTNTGELFF. CDR3 DNA: TGCGCCAGCAGCCAAGAACGGGCTACACAAACGAACACCGGGGAGCTGTTTTTT.

The genes are TRBV3-1 (or the pseudogene TRBV3-2) and TRBJ2-5, with 8 bases aligning to TRBD2. This CDR3 region has 20 residues. Losses at the gene ends were 4 bases for V and 1 base for J; bases not matched to a gene: 20. Germline CDR1 is LGHDT and CDR2 is YNNKEL (reference sequence). In DNA form, the CDR3 reads TGTGCCAGCAGCCCCGCGAGGGGTAGCGGGGCAGGTCGTTCCCAAGAGACCCAGTACTTC. Amino acid sequence: CASSPARGSGAGRSQETQYF.

The V and J genes are TRBV27 and TRBJ2-3; 7 bases align to TRBD1. Germline CDR1 reads MNHEY; CDR2 reads SMNVEV (reference sequence). The ends lost 2 bases at V and 4 bases at J; junction bases unmatched: 9. The CDR3 runs 16 residues. The CDR3 here is CASSLLGGQGADTQYF. CDR3 sequence (DNA): TGTGCCAGCAGTTTACTGGGTGGCCAGGGGGCAGATACGCAGTATTTT.

As to this clone: This sample includes further DNA sequences coding for the same CDR3. V is TRBV5-4 and J is TRBJ2-3; D uncertain. The V gene lost 1 base and the J gene lost 1 base, with 4 bases spanning the gap. Germline loops: CDR1 SGHNT, CDR2 YYREEE (reference sequence). This CDR3 comprises 13 residues. The CDR3 here is CASSLLGTDTQYF. The CDR3 DNA follows: TGTGCCAGCAGCTTGCTAGGCACAGATACGCAGTATTTT.

The chain carries TRBV18 and TRBJ2-1, with D maybe TRBD1 (5 bases). The CDR3 consists of 14 residues. V lost 1 base to trimming and J lost 7 bases, with 11 bases between them. Germline CDR1 reads KGHSH; CDR2 reads LQKENI. The CDR3 here is CASSPLRQNNEQFF. The CDR3 DNA is TGTGCCAGCTCACCACTCCGACAGAATAATGAGCAGTTCTTC.

The chain is built from TRBV9 and TRBJ1-6, with unresolved D. The V gene's germline CDR1 is SGDLS and CDR2 YYNGEE. The ends were cut back, 0 bases at V and 5 bases at J, with 3 bases in the middle. The CDR3 is 13 residues long. This CDR3 reads CASSVEDNSPLHF. Written as DNA, the CDR3 is TGTGCCAGCAGCGTAGAGGATAATTCACCCCTCCACTTT.

V gene TRBV5-1 combines with J gene TRBJ2-1; D remains unclear. Germline V gene data show CDR1 as SGHRS and CDR2 as YFSETQ. Trimming pared 4 bases from V and 1 base from J, leaving 15 bases between. The CDR3 sequence is 16 residues long. The CDR3 protein is CASSADSGASYNEQFF. CDR3 bases: TGCGCCAGCAGCGCTGACTCAGGCGCTTCCTACAATGAGCAGTTCTTC. Together with reference TRBV5-1 and TRBJ2-1, the CDR3 gives the full variable domain: KAGVTQTPRYLIKTRGQQVTLSCSPISGHRSVSWYQQTPGQGLQFLFEYFSETQRNKGNFPGRFSGRQFSNSRSEMNVSTLELGDSALYLCASSADSGASYNEQFFGPGTRLTVL.

The rearrangement joins TRBV7-9 to TRBJ1-5, with a tentative D call TRBD1 (5 bases). V was pared by 4 bases and J by 7 bases, with 8 bases between. Germline CDR1 is SEHNR and CDR2 is FQNEAQ (reference sequence). This CDR3 comprises 12 residues. CDR3 protein: CASSSGLQPQHF. In nucleotides, the CDR3 is TGTGCCAGCAGCTCAGGGTTACAGCCCCAGCATTTT.

This clone was seen a single time. Written as DNA, the CDR3 is TGTGCCAGCAGTCAAAAATCTGGAAACACCATATATTTT. Translating it yields CASSQKSGNTIYF. V and J are TRBV6-5 and TRBJ1-3; D not certain. The germline gives CDR1 MNHEY, CDR2 SVGAGI. There are 13 residues in the CDR3. V was pared by 5 bases and J by 1 base, with 6 bases between.

The chain is built from TRBV19 and TRBJ2-4; 8 nucleotides agree with TRBD2. Trimming removed 4 bases from V and 7 bases from J; junction bases left unmatched: 3. The germline gives CDR1 LNHDA, CDR2 SQIVND (reference sequence). This CDR3 region has 13 residues. The CDR3 coding sequence is TGTGCCAGTAGTACGGGGGGGCGGAACATTCAGTACTTC. It translates to CASSTGGRNIQYF.

The chain employs TRBV27 and TRBJ2-2; no clear D. The germline CDR1 and CDR2 sequences are MNHEY and SMNVEV (reference sequence). Trimming cost V 6 bases and J 4 bases, with 3 bases left between them. The CDR3 has 11 residues. The DNA of the CDR3 is TGTGCCAGCAGCCGCACCGGGGAGCTGTTTTTT. Protein: CASSRTGELFF.

As DNA, the CDR3 is TGTGCCAGCAGTGTACTAGCGGAAGAGACCCAGTACTTC. The encoded protein is CASSVLAEETQYF. The chain recombines TRBV25-1 with TRBJ2-5; 8 bases fit TRBD2. The CDR3 is 13 residues long. Germline CDR1 reads MGHDK; CDR2 reads SYGVNS. Trimming took 4 bases from V and 3 from J; bases not matched to a gene: 1.

The chain has TRBV19 and TRBJ2-7; 7 nucleotides agree with TRBD1. CDR1 and CDR2 (germline): LNHDA, SQIVND (reference sequence). Trimming took 5 bases from V and 3 from J; bases not matched to a gene: 7. The CDR3 is made up of 14 amino acids. DNA of the CDR3: TGTGCCAGTAGTGGGGGACAGAACCACTACGAGCAGTACTTC. Protein product: CASSGGQNHYEQYF.

The chain combines TRBV7-9 with TRBJ2-5; D is ambiguous. With 2 bases removed from V and 5 bases from J, the gap between germline ends came to 9 bases. This CDR3 has 13 residues. Germline CDR1 reads SEHNR; CDR2 reads FQNEAQ (reference sequence). CDR3 loop: CASSLSMAETQYF. DNA for the CDR3: TGTGCCAGCAGCTTAAGCATGGCTGAGACCCAGTACTTC. The full variable domain, its missing parts supplied by reference TRBV7-9 and TRBJ2-5, is DTGVSQNPRHKITKRGQNVTFRCDPISEHNRLYWYRQTLGQGPEFLTYFQNEAQLEKSRLLSDRFSAERPKGSFSTLEIQRTEQGDSAMYLCASSLSMAETQYFGPGTRLLVL.